This entry lists 17 T cell receptor beta chains sequenced from one sample in a study of Graves' ophthalmopathy and Graves' hyperthyroidism. Amplified TCR beta CDR3 regions were obtained using RNA transcripts as template. An opening RT-PCR round employed HTBI primers and preceded a second-round multiplex PCR. TCRdb passed the multiplex PCR reads through MiXCR, listing each CDR3 protein once. Here the sample spans fewer than 400,000 distinct CDR3 sequences, roughly 18% being singletons. The material sequenced was peripheral blood. The receptors derive from a woman in her late teens or twenties with Graves' ophthalmopathy.

This clonotype was detected ten times or more. The chain joins TRBV4-3 to TRBJ2-6, with D possibly TRBD2 on 6 matching bases. The germline V gene has CDR1 LGHNA and CDR2 YSLEER. Deletions cut 0 bases from V and 3 bases from J, with 9 bases between. The CDR3 contains 16 residues. The chain's CDR3 is CASSQESGSGANVLTF. The CDR3 DNA reads as TGCGCCAGCAGCCAAGAATCCGGGAGTGGGGCCAACGTCCTGACTTTC.

This clonotype appeared many times. V is TRBV28 and J is TRBJ2-4; D uncertain. Germline CDR1 reads MDHEN; CDR2 reads SYDVKM. V was clipped by 2 bases and J by 0 bases, with 14 bases between them. This CDR3 has 17 amino acids. CDR3 DNA sequence: TGTGCCAGCAGTTTAACAACAGTTCGACTAGCCAAAAACATTCAGTACTTC. This gives the protein CASSLTTVRLAKNIQYF.

There are many counts of this clonotype. The CDR3 reads CSARHRESLYEQYF. DNA for the CDR3: TGCAGTGCTAGGCACAGGGAATCCCTCTACGAGCAGTACTTC. The J gene is TRBJ2-7, the V gene TRBV20-1; a possible D gene is TRBD1 (6 bases). Germline V gene sequence: CDR1 DFQATT, CDR2 SNEGSKA (reference sequence). The V end was cut by 3 bases, the J end by 3 bases, with 15 bases between. The CDR3 sequence is 14 residues long.

This clonotype appeared many times. CDR3 protein: CASSPYRGQSTEAFF. The CDR3, as DNA: TGTGCCAGCAGTCCCTACAGGGGGCAGAGCACTGAAGCTTTCTTT. This chain joins TRBV6-5 and TRBJ1-1, with TRBD1 identical over 9 bases. This CDR3 spans 15 amino acids. V was pared by 5 bases and J by 4 bases, with 8 bases of the junction left unmatched. Per germline, CDR1 MNHEY and CDR2 SVGAGI.

In its sample, this clonotype was seen many times. The V call is TRBV6-2 or TRBV6-3, the J call TRBJ2-2, with 10 bases identical to TRBD1. The V gene end was trimmed by 2 bases and the J gene end by 0 bases; junction bases not matched to a gene: 12. Germline-derived CDR1 and CDR2 are MNHEY and SVGEGT. This CDR3 has 20 amino acids. DNA for the CDR3: TGTGCCAGCAGTTACGCCGGGACAGGGGCCCTCGAGCCGAACACCGGGGAGCTGTTTTTT. Encoded protein: CASSYAGTGALEPNTGELFF.

This clonotype was recorded at least ten times. The chain employs TRBV4-1 and TRBJ2-5; D might be TRBD1 or TRBD2, each matching 6 bases. V lost 2 bases and J 5 bases, leaving 21 bases between the germline ends. The CDR3 contains 17 residues. From germline, CDR1 is MGHRA and CDR2 YSYEKL. The CDR3 loop reads CASSQWDRGPSAETQYF. The CDR3 DNA follows: TGCGCCAGCAGCCAATGGGATCGGGGGCCCAGCGCGGAGACCCAGTACTTC.

The chain has TRBV11-2 and TRBJ2-7; 10 positions match TRBD2. From germline, CDR1 is SGHAT and CDR2 FQNNGV. The CDR3 consists of 16 residues. The junction had 11 bases not matched to a gene; V was cut back by 5 bases and J by 4 bases. In DNA form, the CDR3 reads TGTGCCAGCAGCCCGCTAGCGGGAGTAAGTTCGTACGAGCAGTACTTC. It yields the protein CASSPLAGVSSYEQYF.

J is TRBJ2-7 and V is TRBV29-1; 12 bases fit TRBD2. The ends lost 6 bases at V and 1 base at J; junction bases unmatched: 7. Germline assignment: CDR1 SQVTM and CDR2 ANQGSEA. There are 15 residues in the CDR3. This CDR3 reads CSVGGTSGLSYEQYF. As DNA, the CDR3 is TGCAGCGTCGGGGGGACTAGCGGGCTTTCCTACGAGCAGTACTTC.

This clonotype was seen ten or more times. The V and J genes are TRBV20-1 and TRBJ2-7; TRBD2 might be the D (6 bases). Per germline, CDR1 DFQATT and CDR2 SNEGSKA (reference sequence). The CDR3 is 14 amino acids. The V and J ends lost 3 bases and 4 bases respectively, with 16 bases between them. Written as DNA, the CDR3 is TGCAGTGCTAGGGAGGGCCTAACATTGTACGAGCAGTACTTC. As protein: CSAREGLTLYEQYF.

At least ten counts were recorded for this clonotype. This chain uses TRBV20-1 with TRBJ2-5; D ambiguous. Germline V lookup: CDR1 DFQATT, CDR2 SNEGSKA (reference sequence). The V gene lost 3 bases and the J gene lost 0 bases, with 5 bases spanning the gap. This CDR3 has 12 residues. CDR3 residues: CSASRDQETQYF. The CDR3 DNA follows: TGCAGTGCTAGCCGGGACCAAGAGACCCAGTACTTC.

This clonotype was seen at least ten times. V usage is TRBV30 and J usage is TRBJ1-5; weak D call: TRBD1 (5 bases). This CDR3 has 14 residues. Trimming left V 0 bases short and J 7 bases short, with 13 bases between. Germline assignment: CDR1 GTSNPN and CDR2 SVGIG (reference sequence). The CDR3 bases are TGTGCCTGGAGTGTGGGCCAGGGCTGGCAGCCCCAGCATTTT. Translation: CAWSVGQGWQPQHF.

This clonotype came up many times. V gene TRBV28 combines with J gene TRBJ1-5; 8 nucleotides agree with TRBD1. Losses at the gene ends were 7 bases for V and 4 bases for J; bases not matched to a gene: 9. The CDR3 totals 15 residues. Germline CDR1 reads MDHEN; CDR2 reads SYDVKM. The CDR3 is CASTLSGQVNQPQHF. As DNA, the CDR3 is TGTGCCAGCACACTGTCGGGACAGGTGAATCAGCCCCAGCATTTT.

This clonotype was detected ten times or more. V and J are TRBV7-9 and TRBJ2-1; D unresolved. Germline V lookup: CDR1 SEHNR, CDR2 FQNEAQ (reference sequence). The CDR3 sequence is 15 residues long. The V gene lost 2 bases and the J gene lost 8 bases, with 16 bases spanning the gap. CDR3 residues: CASSLLQTLGHEQFF. CDR3 coding DNA: TGTGCCAGCAGCTTATTGCAGACCCTAGGCCATGAGCAGTTCTTC.

Written as DNA, the CDR3 is TGTGCCAGCAGTGGGGACAGGGGTCCATCCTACGAGCAGTACTTC. It encodes CASSGDRGPSYEQYF. This rearrangement joins TRBV6-2 or TRBV6-3 to TRBJ2-7; TRBD1 matches at 10 bases. Germline values: CDR1 MNHEY, CDR2 SVGEGT. Unmatched junction bases numbered 5, after V lost 5 bases and J lost 1 base. This CDR3 comprises 15 residues.

Many counts were recorded for this clonotype. The gene calls are TRBV7-9 and TRBJ2-7; D is possibly TRBD1 (6 bases). The germline CDR1 and CDR2 sequences are SEHNR and FQNEAQ (reference sequence). The V gene lost 3 bases and the J gene lost 0 bases, with 9 bases spanning the gap. The CDR3 sequence is 14 residues long. This CDR3 is CASSFGQYSYEQYF. The CDR3 DNA is TGTGCCAGCAGCTTTGGACAGTACTCCTACGAGCAGTACTTC.

In this sample, this clonotype turned up once. The chain uses TRBV6-1 and TRBJ2-7, with D perhaps matching TRBD1 (7 bases). The germline CDR1 and CDR2 sequences are MNHNS and SASEGT. The CDR3 is 16 residues long. V lost 3 bases and J 4 bases, leaving 19 bases between the germline ends. The CDR3 spells CASSEGSRGTWYEQYF. The CDR3 coding sequence is TGTGCCAGCAGTGAGGGATCCAGGGGGACTTGGTACGAGCAGTACTTC.

This clonotype occurred many times. The chain employs TRBV20-1 and TRBJ1-2; perhaps TRBD1 as D (6 bases). The CDR3 totals 18 residues. The V end was cut by 0 bases, the J end by 0 bases, with 20 bases between. Germline loops: CDR1 DFQATT, CDR2 SNEGSKA (reference sequence). The CDR3 reads CSARDLQQGPSSNYGYTF. The CDR3 nucleotides are TGCAGTGCTAGAGATCTCCAACAGGGACCATCTTCTAACTATGGCTACACCTTC.